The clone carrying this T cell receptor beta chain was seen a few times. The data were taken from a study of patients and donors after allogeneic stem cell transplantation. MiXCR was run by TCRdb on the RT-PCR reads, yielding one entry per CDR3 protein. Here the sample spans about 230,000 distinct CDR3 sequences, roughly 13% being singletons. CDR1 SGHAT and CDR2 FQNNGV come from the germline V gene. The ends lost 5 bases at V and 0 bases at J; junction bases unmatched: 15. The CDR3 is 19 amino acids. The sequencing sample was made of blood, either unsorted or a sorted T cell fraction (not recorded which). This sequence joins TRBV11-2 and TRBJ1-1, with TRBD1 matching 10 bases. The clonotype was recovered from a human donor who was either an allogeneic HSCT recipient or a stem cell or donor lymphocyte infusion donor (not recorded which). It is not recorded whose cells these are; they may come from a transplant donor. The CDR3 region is CASSTDRGIGGFMNTEAFF. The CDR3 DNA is TGTGCCAGCAGCACGGACAGGGGGATTGGGGGCTTCATGAACACTGAAGCTTTCTTT.